Presented here are 8 T cell receptor beta chains from one specimen sequenced in a study of identical twins. TCRdb independently ran MiXCR on the 5' RACE reads; one entry per CDR3 protein. The sample includes about 470,000 distinct CDR3 sequences, around 24% of them seen just once. The same sample was also used in a study of T cells expressing NK-cell markers.

Sequencing was performed on CD4+ T cells sorted from blood. These receptor sequences come from a woman aged 18 to 35 in good health.

The chain is built from TRBV12-3 or TRBV12-4 and TRBJ1-1; 8 bases map to TRBD1. This CDR3 spans 14 amino acids. V lost 6 bases and J lost 3; bases outside the gene matches: 6. CDR3 DNA sequence: TGTGCCAGCAGCCGAACAGGGGGACACACTGAAGCTTTCTTT. Amino acids: CASSRTGGHTEAFF.

Here the CDR3 reads CASIRQGASTDTQYF. The CDR3 DNA reads as TGTGCCAGCATCCGACAGGGGGCTAGCACAGATACGCAGTATTTT. The chain employs TRBV7-9 and TRBJ2-3, with TRBD1 matching over 10 bases. Germline V lookup: CDR1 SEHNR, CDR2 FQNEAQ (reference sequence). Germline trimming cut 7 bases from V and 0 bases from J; bases unmatched to any gene: 4. This CDR3 has 15 amino acids.

V usage is TRBV7-9 and J usage is TRBJ2-3; D ambiguous. The CDR3 sequence is 15 residues long. Germline lookup yields CDR1 SEHNR and CDR2 FQNEAQ (reference sequence). V was cut by 1 base and J by 6 bases, with 14 bases left in between. The CDR3 is CASSLGGDSRDTQYF. The CDR3 bases are TGTGCCAGCAGCTTAGGTGGGGATAGTCGCGATACGCAGTATTTT.

This clonotype turned up a few times. The chain is built from TRBV6-1 and TRBJ1-2; no reliable D call. This CDR3 has 12 residues. Trimming stripped 6 bases from V and 4 bases from J, with 9 bases between. Germline values: CDR1 MNHNS, CDR2 SASEGT. CDR3 residues: CASRGIFYGYTF. For the CDR3, the DNA is TGTGCCAGCAGGGGGATTTTCTATGGCTACACCTTC.

Details on this clonotype: A much larger clone differs from this one at a single base, so this may be a read error. J is TRBJ2-7 and V is TRBV3-1; possible D gene TRBD2, 5 bases. CDR3 length equals 14 residues. CDR1 and CDR2 (germline): LGHDT, YNNKEL (reference sequence). Trimming cost V 0 bases and J 3 bases, with 9 bases left between them. CDR3 bases: TGTGCCAGCAGCCAAGATCTCCGGGACTACGAGCAGTACTTC. Translation: CASSQDLRDYEQYF.

The rearrangement uses TRBV18 and TRBJ1-5; D is unclear. This CDR3 is built from 15 residues. The germline V gene encodes CDR1 KGHSH and CDR2 LQKENI. The germline V and J ends were trimmed by 2 bases and 6 bases, with 14 bases remaining between them. The CDR3 region is CASSPSPDPGQPQHF. In nucleotides, the CDR3 is TGTGCCAGCTCACCATCCCCGGACCCGGGTCAGCCCCAGCATTTT.

This rearrangement joins TRBV28 to TRBJ2-2; D is uncertain. Germline V gene lookup returns CDR1 MDHEN and CDR2 SYDVKM. CDR3 length equals 12 residues. V lost 7 bases and J 5 bases, leaving 8 bases between the germline ends. The CDR3, as DNA: TGTGCCAGCACCTCGCGGACCGGGGAGCTGTTTTTT. As protein: CASTSRTGELFF.

The chain employs TRBV4-3 and TRBJ2-1; 10 bases line up with TRBD2. The CDR3 runs to 16 residues. In germline, CDR1 is LGHNA, CDR2 YSLEER. V dropped 4 bases and J dropped 7; count of bases not matched to a gene: 10. CDR3 bases: TGCGCCAGCAGCCTATTGAGCGGGAGGGCCAGGAATGAGCAGTTCTTC. It codes for CASSLLSGRARNEQFF.